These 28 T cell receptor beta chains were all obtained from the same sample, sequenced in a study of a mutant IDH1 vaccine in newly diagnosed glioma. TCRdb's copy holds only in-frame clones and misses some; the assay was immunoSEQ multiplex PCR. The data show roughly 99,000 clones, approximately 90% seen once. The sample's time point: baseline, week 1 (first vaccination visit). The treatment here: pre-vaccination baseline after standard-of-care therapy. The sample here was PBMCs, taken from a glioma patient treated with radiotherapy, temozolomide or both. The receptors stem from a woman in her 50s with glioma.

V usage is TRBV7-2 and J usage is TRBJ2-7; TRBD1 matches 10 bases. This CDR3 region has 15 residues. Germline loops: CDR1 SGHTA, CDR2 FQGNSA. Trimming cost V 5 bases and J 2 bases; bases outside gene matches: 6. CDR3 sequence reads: CASSRGQGIPYEQYF. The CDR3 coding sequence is TGTGCCAGCAGCCGGGGACAGGGGATCCCCTACGAGCAGTACTTC.

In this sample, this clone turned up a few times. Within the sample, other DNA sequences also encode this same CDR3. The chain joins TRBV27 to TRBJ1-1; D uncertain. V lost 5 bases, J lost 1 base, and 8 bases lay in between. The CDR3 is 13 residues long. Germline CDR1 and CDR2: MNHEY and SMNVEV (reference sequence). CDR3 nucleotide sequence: TGTGCCAGCAGTAGGATAGAGAACACTGAAGCTTTCTTT. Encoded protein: CASSRIENTEAFF.

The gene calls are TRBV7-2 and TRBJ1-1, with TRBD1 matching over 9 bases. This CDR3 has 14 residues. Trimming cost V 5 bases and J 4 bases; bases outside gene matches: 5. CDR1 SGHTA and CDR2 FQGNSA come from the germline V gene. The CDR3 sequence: CASSRQGVVTEAFF. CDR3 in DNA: TGTGCCAGCAGCCGACAGGGGGTTGTCACTGAAGCTTTCTTT.

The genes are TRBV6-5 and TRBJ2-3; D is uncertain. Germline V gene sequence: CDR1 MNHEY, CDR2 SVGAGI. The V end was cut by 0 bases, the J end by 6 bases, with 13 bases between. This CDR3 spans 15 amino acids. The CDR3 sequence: CASSYSKRAGDTQYF. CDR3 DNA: TGTGCCAGCAGTTACTCGAAACGGGCCGGGGATACGCAGTATTTT.

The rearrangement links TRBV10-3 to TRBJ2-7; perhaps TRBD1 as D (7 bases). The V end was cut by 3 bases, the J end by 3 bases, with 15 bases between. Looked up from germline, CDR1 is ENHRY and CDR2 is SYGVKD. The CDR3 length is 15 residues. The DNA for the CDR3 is TGTGCCATCAGTGAAAGGCAGGGGGGCGGCTACGAGCAGTACTTC. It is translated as CAISERQGGGYEQYF.

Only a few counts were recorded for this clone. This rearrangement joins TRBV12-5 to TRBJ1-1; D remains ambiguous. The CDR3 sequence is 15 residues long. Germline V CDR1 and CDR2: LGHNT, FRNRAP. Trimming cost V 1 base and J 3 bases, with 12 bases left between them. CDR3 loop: CASGLGRPGDTEAFF. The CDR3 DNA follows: TGTGCTAGTGGTTTGGGGAGACCCGGGGACACTGAAGCTTTCTTT.

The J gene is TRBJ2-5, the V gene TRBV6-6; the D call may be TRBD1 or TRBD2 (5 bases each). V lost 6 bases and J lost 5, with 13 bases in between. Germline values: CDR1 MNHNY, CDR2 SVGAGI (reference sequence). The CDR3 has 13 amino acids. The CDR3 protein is CASSPQGVETQYF. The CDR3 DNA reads TGTGCCAGCAGCCCCCAGGGAGTGGAGACCCAGTACTTC.

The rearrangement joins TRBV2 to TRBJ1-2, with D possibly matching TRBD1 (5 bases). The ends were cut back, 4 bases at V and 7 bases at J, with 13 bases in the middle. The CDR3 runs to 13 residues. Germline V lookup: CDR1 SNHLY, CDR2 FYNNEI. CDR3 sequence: CASSVVRVAGYTF. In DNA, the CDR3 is TGTGCCAGCAGTGTGGTCAGGGTGGCTGGCTACACCTTC.

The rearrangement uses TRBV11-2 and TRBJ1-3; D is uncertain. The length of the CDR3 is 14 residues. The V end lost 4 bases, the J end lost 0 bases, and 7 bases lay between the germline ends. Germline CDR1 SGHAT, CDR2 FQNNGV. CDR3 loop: CASSSRGSGNTIYF. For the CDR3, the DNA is TGTGCCAGCAGCTCTCGGGGCTCTGGAAACACCATATATTTT.

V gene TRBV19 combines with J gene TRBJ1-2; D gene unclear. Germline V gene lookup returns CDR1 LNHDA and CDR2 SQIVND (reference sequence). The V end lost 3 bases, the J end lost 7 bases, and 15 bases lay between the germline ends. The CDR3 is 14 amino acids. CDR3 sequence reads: CASSISSQGRGYTF. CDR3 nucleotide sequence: TGTGCCAGTAGTATTTCCTCGCAAGGACGTGGCTACACCTTC.

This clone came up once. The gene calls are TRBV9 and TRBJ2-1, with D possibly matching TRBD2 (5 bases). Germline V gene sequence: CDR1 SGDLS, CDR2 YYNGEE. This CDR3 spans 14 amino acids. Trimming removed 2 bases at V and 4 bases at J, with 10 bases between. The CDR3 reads CASSVTSGYNEQFF. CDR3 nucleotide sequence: TGTGCCAGCAGCGTCACGAGCGGTTACAATGAGCAGTTCTTC.

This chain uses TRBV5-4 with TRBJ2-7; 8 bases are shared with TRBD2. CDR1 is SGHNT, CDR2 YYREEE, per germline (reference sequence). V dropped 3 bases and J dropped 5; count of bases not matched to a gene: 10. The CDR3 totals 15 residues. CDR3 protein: CASSSTAGAENEQYF. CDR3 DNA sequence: TGTGCCAGCAGCTCCACAGCGGGAGCGGAGAACGAGCAGTACTTC.

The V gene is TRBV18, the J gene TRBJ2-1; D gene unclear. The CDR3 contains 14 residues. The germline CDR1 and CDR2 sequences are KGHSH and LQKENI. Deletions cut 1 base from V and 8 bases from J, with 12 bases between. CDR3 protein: CASSPQSMSDEQFF. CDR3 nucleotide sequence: TGTGCCAGCTCACCACAGAGCATGAGCGATGAGCAGTTCTTC.

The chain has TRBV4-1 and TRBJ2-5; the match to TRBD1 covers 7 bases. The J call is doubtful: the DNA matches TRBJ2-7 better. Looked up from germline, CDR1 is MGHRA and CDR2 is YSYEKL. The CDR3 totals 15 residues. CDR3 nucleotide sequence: TGCGCCAGCAGGTCCGGGACAGCGGTCTCCTACGAGCAGTACTTC. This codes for CASRSGTAVSYEQYF.

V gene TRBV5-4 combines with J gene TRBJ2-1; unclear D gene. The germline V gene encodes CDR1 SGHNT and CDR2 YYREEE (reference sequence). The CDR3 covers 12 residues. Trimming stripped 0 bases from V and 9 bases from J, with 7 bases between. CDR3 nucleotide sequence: TGTGCCAGCAGCTTGGAGCAGGCTGAGCAGTTCTTC. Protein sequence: CASSLEQAEQFF.

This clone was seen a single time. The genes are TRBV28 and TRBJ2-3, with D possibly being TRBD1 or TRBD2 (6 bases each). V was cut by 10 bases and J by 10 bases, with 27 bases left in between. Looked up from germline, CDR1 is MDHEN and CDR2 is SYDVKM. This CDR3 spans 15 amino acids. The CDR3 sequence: CATQEGGARGTSQYF. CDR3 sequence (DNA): TGTGCCACCCAAGAGGGAGGCGCTAGGGGGACTTCGCAGTATTTT.

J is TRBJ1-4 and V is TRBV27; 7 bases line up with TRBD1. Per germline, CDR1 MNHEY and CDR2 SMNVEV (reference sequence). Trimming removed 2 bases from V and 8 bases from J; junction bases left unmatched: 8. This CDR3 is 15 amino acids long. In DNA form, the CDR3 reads TGTGCCAGCAGTTTACTGAGTCAGGGGGGGGAAAAACTGTTTTTT. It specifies CASSLLSQGGEKLFF.

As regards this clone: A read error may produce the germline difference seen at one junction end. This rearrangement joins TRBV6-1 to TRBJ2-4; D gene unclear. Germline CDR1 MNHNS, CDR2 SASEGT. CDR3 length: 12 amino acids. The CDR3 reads CASSEREDFQHF. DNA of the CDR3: TGTGCCAGCAGTGAACGCGAGGATTTCCAGCACTTC.

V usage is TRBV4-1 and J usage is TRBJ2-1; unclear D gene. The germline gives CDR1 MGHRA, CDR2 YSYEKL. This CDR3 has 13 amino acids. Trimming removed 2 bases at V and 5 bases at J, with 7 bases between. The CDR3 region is CASSQRFNNEQFF. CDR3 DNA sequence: TGCGCCAGCAGCCAACGGTTTAACAATGAGCAGTTCTTC.

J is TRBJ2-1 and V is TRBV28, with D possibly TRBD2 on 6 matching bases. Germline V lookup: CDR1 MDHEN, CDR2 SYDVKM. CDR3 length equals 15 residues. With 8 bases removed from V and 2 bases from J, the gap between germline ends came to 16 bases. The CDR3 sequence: CASQPYSGPYNEQFF. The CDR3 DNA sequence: TGTGCCAGCCAACCTTATAGCGGACCCTACAATGAGCAGTTCTTC.

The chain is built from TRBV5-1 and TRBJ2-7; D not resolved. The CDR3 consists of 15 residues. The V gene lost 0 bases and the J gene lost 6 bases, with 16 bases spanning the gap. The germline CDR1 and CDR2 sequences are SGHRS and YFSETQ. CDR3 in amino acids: CASSLAFRRHGEQYF. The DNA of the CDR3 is TGCGCCAGCAGCTTGGCCTTTAGGCGTCACGGCGAGCAGTACTTC.

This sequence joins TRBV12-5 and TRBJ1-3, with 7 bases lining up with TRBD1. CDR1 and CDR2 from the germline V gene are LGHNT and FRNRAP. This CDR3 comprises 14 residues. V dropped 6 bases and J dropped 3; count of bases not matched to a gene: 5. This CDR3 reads CASGDRVGGNTIYF. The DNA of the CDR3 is TGTGCTAGTGGCGACAGGGTCGGTGGAAACACCATATATTTT.

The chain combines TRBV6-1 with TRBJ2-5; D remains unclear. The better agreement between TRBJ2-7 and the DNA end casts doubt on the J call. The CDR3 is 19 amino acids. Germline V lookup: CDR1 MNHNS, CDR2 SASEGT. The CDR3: CASSEAPPLASQTRHEQYF. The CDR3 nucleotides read TGTGCCAGCAGTGAAGCCCCCCCCCTGGCCAGCCAAACCCGCCACGAGCAGTACTTC.

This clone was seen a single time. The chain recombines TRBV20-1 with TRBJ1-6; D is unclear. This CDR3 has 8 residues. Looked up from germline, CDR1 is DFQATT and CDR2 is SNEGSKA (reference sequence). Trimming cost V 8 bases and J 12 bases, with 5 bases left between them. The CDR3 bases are TGCAGTCCTGGACCCCTCCACTTT. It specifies CSPGPLHF.

The CDR3 nucleotides are TGTGCCAGCAGCGGGGCCCGCGGCGAGCAGTACTTC. This translates into CASSGARGEQYF. The chain is built from TRBV7-6 and TRBJ2-7, with a weak D call TRBD1 (5 bases). The V gene's germline CDR1 is SGHVS and CDR2 FNYEAQ. The CDR3 covers 12 residues. V was cut by 5 bases and J by 6 bases, with 11 bases left in between. Filled out from reference TRBV7-6 and TRBJ2-7, the complete variable domain reads GAGVSQSPRYKVTKRGQDVALRCDPISGHVSLYWYRQALGQGPEFLTYFNYEAQQDKSGLPNDRFSAERPEGSISTLTIQRTEQRDSAMYRCASSGARGEQYFGPGTRLTVT.

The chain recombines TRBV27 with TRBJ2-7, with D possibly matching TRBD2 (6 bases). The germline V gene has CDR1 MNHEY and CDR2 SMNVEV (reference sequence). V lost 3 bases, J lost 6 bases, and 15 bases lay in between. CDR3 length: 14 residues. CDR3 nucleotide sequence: TGTGCCAGCAGTTTCAGAGGGAGGAGGGCCGAGCAGTACTTC. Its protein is CASSFRGRRAEQYF.

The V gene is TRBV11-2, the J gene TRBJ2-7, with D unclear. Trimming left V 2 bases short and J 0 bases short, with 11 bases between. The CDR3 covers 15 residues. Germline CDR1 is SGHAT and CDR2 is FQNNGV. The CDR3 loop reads CASSLTGFDSYEQYF. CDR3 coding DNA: TGTGCCAGCAGCTTAACCGGCTTTGACTCCTACGAGCAGTACTTC.

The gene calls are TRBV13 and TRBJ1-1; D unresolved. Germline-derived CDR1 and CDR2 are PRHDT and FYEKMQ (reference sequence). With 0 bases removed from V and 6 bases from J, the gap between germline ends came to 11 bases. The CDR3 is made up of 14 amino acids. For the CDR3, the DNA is TGTGCCAGCAGCTTAGGCCCCCCAAGCCCTGAAGCTTTCTTT. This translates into CASSLGPPSPEAFF.